Shown below are 5 T cell receptor beta chains from a single sample sequenced in a study of molecular identifiers for immune sequencing clone quantification. One entry per CDR3 protein results from TCRdb running MiXCR on the PCR reads. Of tens of thousands of distinct CDR3 sequences listed, about 18% are singletons. Specimen: naive CD8+ T cells from blood, with Jurkat cell RNA spiked in. Subset reported: FACS-sorted CD8+CD4-CCR7+CD45RA+ naive T cells. These receptors all come from a human donor in good health. Some libraries in this study had Jurkat cell RNA spiked in.

This clonotype was seen ten or more times. The chain uses TRBV20-1 and TRBJ2-1; 10 nucleotides match TRBD2. Trimming removed 3 bases from V and 4 bases from J; junction bases left unmatched: 3. CDR1 and CDR2 from the germline V gene are DFQATT and SNEGSKA (reference sequence). This CDR3 has 14 amino acids. The CDR3 sequence is CSASRTSGYNEQFF. In nucleotides, the CDR3 is TGCAGTGCTAGCCGGACTAGCGGATACAATGAGCAGTTCTTC.

Many counts were recorded for this clonotype. This sequence joins TRBV6-6 and TRBJ2-3; D gene uncertain. The CDR3 totals 12 residues. The ends were cut back, 4 bases at V and 7 bases at J, with 9 bases in the middle. The germline V gene has CDR1 MNHNY and CDR2 SVGAGI (reference sequence). This chain's CDR3 is CASSLVVNTQYF. The CDR3 DNA reads TGTGCCAGCAGTTTGGTAGTGAATACGCAGTATTTT.

The J gene is TRBJ2-3, the V gene TRBV12-3 or TRBV12-4; D remains unclear. The CDR3 contains 13 residues. Trimming cost V 6 bases and J 2 bases, with 9 bases left between them. CDR3: CASRDTHTDTQYF. The CDR3 region has the DNA TGTGCCAGCAGAGATACACACACAGATACGCAGTATTTT.

In this sample, this clonotype turned up many times. V usage is TRBV7-9 and J usage is TRBJ2-2; TRBD2 aligns across 9 bases. V dropped 3 bases and J dropped 5; count of bases not matched to a gene: 4. This CDR3 has 15 residues. CDR1 and CDR2 from the germline V gene are SEHNR and FQNEAQ (reference sequence). CDR3 nucleotides: TGTGCCAGCAGCTTCATAGCGGGAGTAACCGGGGAGCTGTTTTTT. Translated: CASSFIAGVTGELFF.

This clonotype was found many times. The V gene is TRBV5-1, the J gene TRBJ1-1; unclear D gene. V gave up 4 bases and J gave up 2 bases, with 21 bases separating them. CDR1 is SGHRS and CDR2 is YFSETQ in the germline V gene. The CDR3 spans 17 residues. The CDR3 protein is CASSQLSPPSLNTEAFF. The CDR3 nucleotides read TGCGCCAGCAGCCAACTTTCCCCCCCGAGCCTAAACACTGAAGCTTTCTTT. Supplemented by reference TRBV5-1 and TRBJ1-1, the full variable domain reads KAGVTQTPRYLIKTRGQQVTLSCSPISGHRSVSWYQQTPGQGLQFLFEYFSETQRNKGNFPGRFSGRQFSNSRSEMNVSTLELGDSALYLCASSQLSPPSLNTEAFFGQGTRLTVV.